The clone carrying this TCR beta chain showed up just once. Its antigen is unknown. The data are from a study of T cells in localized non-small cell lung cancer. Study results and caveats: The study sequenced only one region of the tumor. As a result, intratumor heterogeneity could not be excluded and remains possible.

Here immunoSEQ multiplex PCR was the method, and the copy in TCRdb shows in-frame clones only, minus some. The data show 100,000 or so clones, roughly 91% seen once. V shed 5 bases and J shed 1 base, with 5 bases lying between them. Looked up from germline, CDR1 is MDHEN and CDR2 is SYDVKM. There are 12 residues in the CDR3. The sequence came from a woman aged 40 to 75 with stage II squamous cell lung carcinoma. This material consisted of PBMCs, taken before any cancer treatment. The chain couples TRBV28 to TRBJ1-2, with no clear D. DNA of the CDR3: TGTGCCAGCAGTACAGTTAACTATGGCTACACCTTC. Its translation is CASSTVNYGYTF.